This entry is about one TCR beta chain. Measured with immunoSEQ multiplex PCR; TCRdb has only the in-frame clones, and not every one. The sample has under 90,000 clones; roughly 98% are singletons. This sample was included in a study of technical replicates of blood from a few donors. The germline V gene encodes CDR1 SGHDT and CDR2 YYEEEE. The V end lost 2 bases, the J end lost 3 bases, and 15 bases lay between the germline ends. The CDR3 runs 15 residues. Sequencing was performed on T cells isolated from PBMCs. This receptor was identified in a human donor in good health. This chain uses TRBV5-6 with TRBJ2-7, with a weak D call TRBD2 (5 bases). The CDR3 reads CASSFIFPGIYEQYF. The CDR3 DNA sequence: TGTGCCAGCAGCTTTATCTTTCCCGGGATCTACGAGCAGTACTTC.